This entry lists 8 T cell receptor beta chains sequenced from one sample in a study of T cells after posttransplantation cyclophosphamide. The naive gate required viable CD3+CD4+ or CD3+CD8+ cells with CCR7+CD45RA+CD45RO-CD95-CD27+CD28+ phenotype. Produced via immunoSEQ multiplex PCR; TCRdb's table is partial and in-frame only. The sample holds more than 30,000 clones, just over 90% seen once. Sample: naive CD4+ T cells sorted from PBMCs. The origin of the receptors is a woman aged 55 to 70 in good health, CMV-negative, and a related stem cell transplant donor.

The chain has TRBV28 and TRBJ1-1; D call uncertain. The V gene's germline CDR1 is MDHEN and CDR2 SYDVKM. V lost 6 bases and J lost 5, with 13 bases in between. The CDR3 covers 13 residues. CDR3 region: CASSLFPRTEAFF. CDR3 DNA sequence: TGTGCCAGCAGCCTGTTCCCGAGGACTGAAGCTTTCTTT.

The V gene is TRBV7-2, the J gene TRBJ2-1; 11 bases align to TRBD2. In germline, CDR1 is SGHTA, CDR2 FQGNSA. The trim removed 7 bases at V and 2 bases at J, leaving 4 bases unmatched. The CDR3 loop spans 15 amino acids. In nucleotides, the CDR3 is TGTGCCAGCACCACTAGCGGGGGAGCCTACAATGAGCAGTTCTTC. Residues: CASTTSGGAYNEQFF. The full variable domain, its missing parts supplied by reference TRBV7-2 and TRBJ2-1, is GAGVSQSPSNKVTEKGKDVELRCDPISGHTALYWYRQSLGQGLEFLIYFQGNSAPDKSGLPSDRFSAERTGGSVSTLTIQRTQQEDSAVYLCASTTSGGAYNEQFFGPGTRLTVL.

The chain joins TRBV7-2 to TRBJ2-3; 9 bases line up with TRBD2. Germline V lookup: CDR1 SGHTA, CDR2 FQGNSA. The CDR3 has 16 amino acids. After removal of 3 bases from V and 2 bases from J, the junction contained 6 bases not matched to a gene. The CDR3 coding sequence is TGTGCCAGCAGCTTTCTAGCGGGAAGTGTCACAGATACGCAGTATTTT. Translation gives CASSFLAGSVTDTQYF.

This CDR3 is CASSDLGSGYTF. The CDR3 DNA is TGTGCCAGCAGTGACTTGGGGAGTGGCTACACCTTC. The genes are TRBV6-1 and TRBJ1-2; D not certain. Germline V gene sequence: CDR1 MNHNS, CDR2 SASEGT. The CDR3 covers 12 residues. V was clipped by 3 bases and J by 7 bases, with 9 bases between them.

J is TRBJ1-3 and V is TRBV15; no firm D call. This CDR3 comprises 17 residues. Looked up from germline, CDR1 is LNHNV and CDR2 is YYDKDF (reference sequence). Trimming pared 1 base from V and 0 bases from J, leaving 13 bases between. The CDR3 reads CATSRVFALSSGNTIYF. CDR3 bases: TGTGCCACCAGCAGAGTATTCGCCTTGAGCTCTGGAAACACCATATATTTT.

The V and J genes are TRBV7-9 and TRBJ2-2, with 7 bases fitting TRBD1. The J segment lost 0 bases and the V segment lost 3 bases, leaving 13 bases of the junction unmatched. Per germline, CDR1 SEHNR and CDR2 FQNEAQ (reference sequence). This CDR3 region has 19 residues. CDR3 nucleotides: TGTGCCAGCAGCTTGGGACAGAATGTCCTCGTCGCGAACACCGGGGAGCTGTTTTTT. As protein: CASSLGQNVLVANTGELFF.

The V and J genes are TRBV7-3 and TRBJ2-1, with 8 nucleotides matching TRBD2. There are 16 residues in the CDR3. V lost 4 bases, J lost 0 bases, and 5 bases stayed unmatched. The germline V gene has CDR1 SGHTA and CDR2 FQGTGA. The CDR3 sequence is CASSSTGGVSYNEQFF. CDR3 nucleotide sequence: TGTGCCAGCAGCTCTACCGGGGGGGTCTCCTACAATGAGCAGTTCTTC.

This clone appeared once. In DNA, the CDR3 is TGTGCCAGCAGGCCACTGCATAGCAATCAGCCCCAGCATTTT. Residues: CASRPLHSNQPQHF. V and J are TRBV6-1 and TRBJ1-5; D is undetermined. CDR3 length equals 14 residues. The V and J ends lost 6 bases and 0 bases respectively, with 9 bases between them. Germline-derived CDR1 and CDR2 are MNHNS and SASEGT.